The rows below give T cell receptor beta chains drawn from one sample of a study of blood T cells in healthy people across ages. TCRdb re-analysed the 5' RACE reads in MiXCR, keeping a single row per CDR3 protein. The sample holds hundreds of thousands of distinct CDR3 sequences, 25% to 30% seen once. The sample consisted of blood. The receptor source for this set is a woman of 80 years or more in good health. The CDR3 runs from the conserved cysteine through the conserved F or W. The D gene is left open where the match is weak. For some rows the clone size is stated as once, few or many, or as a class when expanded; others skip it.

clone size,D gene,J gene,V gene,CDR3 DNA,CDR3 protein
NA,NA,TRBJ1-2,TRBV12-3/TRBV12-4,TGTGCCAGCAGCCCAACCGGACGGGGGCATTATGGCTACACCTTC,CASSPTGRGHYGYTF
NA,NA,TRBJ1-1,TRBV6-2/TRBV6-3,TGTGCCAGCAGTCCCCCCAGCGCCTTTGGAACTGAAGCTTTCTTT,CASSPPSAFGTEAFF
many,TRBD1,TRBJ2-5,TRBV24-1,TGTGCCACCAGTGACCGGGACAGCCAAGAGACCCAGTACTTC,CATSDRDSQETQYF
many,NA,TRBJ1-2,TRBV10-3,TGTGCCATCAGTGAGGCGACAGCAAGAGCTAACTATGGCTACACCTTC,CAISEATARANYGYTF
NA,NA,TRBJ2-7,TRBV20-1,TGCAGTGCTCGCAGACAGACCGAAATCCACGAGCAGTACTTC,CSARRQTEIHEQYF
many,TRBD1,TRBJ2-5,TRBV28,TGTGCCAGCAGCCACCGACAGGGTTCGTACCAAGAGACCCAGTACTTC,CASSHRQGSYQETQYF
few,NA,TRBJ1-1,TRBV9,TGTGCCAGCAGCGTAGGCGAGGGGAAGAACACTGAAGCTTTCTTT,CASSVGEGKNTEAFF
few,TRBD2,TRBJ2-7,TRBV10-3,TGTGCCACTCGACTAGCGGTAGACAATGAGCGGTACTTC,CATRLAVDNERYF
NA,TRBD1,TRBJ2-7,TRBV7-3,TGTGCCAGCAGCCAGGGGACAGGGAGGTTCTACGAGCAGTACTTC,CASSQGTGRFYEQYF
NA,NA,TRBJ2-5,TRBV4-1,TGCGCCAGCAGCAAGGCGAGGGGGGGGAGCCAAGGGGCCCAGTACTTC,CASSKARGGSQGAQYF
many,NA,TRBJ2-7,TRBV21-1,TGTGCCAGCAGCAAAGCGCGGGGGGGCTGTCTACTTAAAAGCTCCTACGAGCAGTACTTC,CASSKARGGCLLKSSYEQYF
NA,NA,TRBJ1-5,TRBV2,TGTGCCAGCATGGGGACAACTAAGGGGAGCAATCAGCCCCAGCATTTT,CASMGTTKGSNQPQHF
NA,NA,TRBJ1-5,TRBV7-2,TGTGCCAGCAGCTTAGACTCGGGGGGTAGGCCCCAGCATTTT,CASSLDSGGRPQHF
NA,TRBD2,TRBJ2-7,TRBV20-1,TGCAGTGCTACCGGACTCCTAAGGGAGGGCGAGCAGTACTTC,CSATGLLREGEQYF
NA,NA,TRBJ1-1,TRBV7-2,TGTGCCAGCAGCCCCACGGGCAGAAAGAACGCTGAAGCTTTCTTT,CASSPTGRKNAEAFF
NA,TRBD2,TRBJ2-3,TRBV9,TGTGCCAGCAGCTTGAACGGGAGGGATGATACGCAGTATTTT,CASSLNGRDDTQYF
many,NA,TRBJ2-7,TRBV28,TGTGCCGGCAGTCTCGACGAGGGGGGGGCCAGGAGTTACGAGCAGTACTTC,CAGSLDEGGARSYEQYF
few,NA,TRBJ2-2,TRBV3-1,TGTGCCAGCAGCCAAGTTATGGCCGGGGAGCTGTTTTTT,CASSQVMAGELFF
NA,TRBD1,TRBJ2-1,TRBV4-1,TGCGCCAGCAGCCCGGGGACAGGGTGGGATGAGCAGTTCTTC,CASSPGTGWDEQFF
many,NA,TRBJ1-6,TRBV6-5,TGTGCCAGCAGTGAAGGGTCCTATAATTCACCCCTCCACTTT,CASSEGSYNSPLHF